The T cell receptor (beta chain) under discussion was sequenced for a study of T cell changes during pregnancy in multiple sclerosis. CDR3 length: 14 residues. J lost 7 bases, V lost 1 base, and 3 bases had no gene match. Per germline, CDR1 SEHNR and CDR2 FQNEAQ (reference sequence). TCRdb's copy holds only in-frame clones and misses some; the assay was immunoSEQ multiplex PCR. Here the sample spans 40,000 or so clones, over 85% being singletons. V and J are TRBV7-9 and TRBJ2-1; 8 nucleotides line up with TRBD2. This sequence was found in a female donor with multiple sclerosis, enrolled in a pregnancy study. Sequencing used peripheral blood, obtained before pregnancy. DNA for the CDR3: TGTGCCAGCAGCTTAGTTCGGGAGGGTAATGAGCAGTTCTTC. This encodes CASSLVREGNEQFF.